The sequence of this TCR beta chain was determined in a study of shared clonotypes between healthy human individuals (dated by TCRdb to 2020 to 2022). Broadly, across the study: A couple of women and three men aged 18 to 49 years were included in the cohort. Between about 0.8 and 9 billion PBMCs per donor were obtained by leukapheresis. The study deeply sequenced blood TCR repertoires of about 5 healthy adults to estimate repertoire size and the extent of clonotype sharing between individuals. For each donor, CD4 naive and CD4 memory were each run on three plates, CD8 naive on two plates, and CD8 memory on one plate. Different laboratories and diverse techniques were used to prepare libraries and sequence TCR repertoires, to increase sequencing depth and limit assay-specific biases.

The donors were healthy, HIV-negative adults with no recently reported acute infections or vaccinations. Every donor was a Caucasian adult residing in Nashville, Tennessee, USA. CD4+ T cells were enriched by magnetic negative selection, after which naive cells were positively selected on CD45RA and the negative fraction was taken as the memory subset. Blood was obtained by leukapheresis, after which PBMCs were separated by Ficoll-Histopaque density gradient centrifugation and cryopreserved in liquid nitrogen vapor phase. Analytical flow cytometry was used to check the purity and quantity of every magnetically sorted T cell population. Each sorted fraction had its genomic DNA isolated and then quantified by UV absorbance on a Nanodrop 2000c. A remark on this clone: It lacks a known antigen. No quality values exist for individual bases; no much larger clone is one base distant.

The germline V gene sets CDR1 to SGHRS and CDR2 to YFSETQ. Cut back by 4 bases and 5 bases, the V and J ends lie 16 bases apart. From its cysteine to its phenylalanine, the CDR3 spans 15 amino acids. The retained sequence is limited to the CDR3, 45 bases, with the frame set at the first base. Using the deep immunoSEQ assay, multiplex PCR amplified TCR CDR3 regions from genomic DNA. Extracted genomic DNA from each cell subset was spread evenly across all wells of several immunoSEQ 96-well plates, with each plate serving as a replicate. Each replicate PCR for sorted subsets received approximately 200 ng genomic DNA, equal to roughly 30,000 T cell genomes. Purified libraries were measured with a Qubit 3.0 fluorometer, size-checked on a Bioanalyzer 2100, and measured again with the KAPA Library Quantification kit. Each immunoSEQ 96-well plate was sequenced on its own single-read 150-cycle Illumina NextSeq 550 flow cell. The authors' pipeline ran thus. Because the immunoSEQ output held only junctional sequences and lacked quality scores, the filtering could not match the filtering applied to full-length reads. To assign V/J genes and CDR3, sequences were annotated using PyIR, a Python wrapper for IgBLAST v1.9, with IMGT germline references. Reads were removed for weak V/J assignments (E-value above 1e-6), missing CDR3, stop codons, out-of-frame junctions, or ambiguous translated residues. V3J clonotypes were defined as sequences sharing an identical inferred V gene, J gene, and CDR3 amino acid sequence. To compute the percentage overlap between repertoires, the number of shared unique clonotypes was divided by the size of the smaller repertoire. Three approaches were used to assess repertoire richness: RTK rarefaction, the Chao1 estimator, and Recon v2.1 estimates of unobserved clonotypes. Generation probabilities for all TCRbeta clonotypes obtained by the gDNA method from a few donors were computed using OLGA. What TCRdb holds here is the immuneACCESS table cut down to in-frame rearrangements. Part of the clones is not present; checked against another copy, under half of the missing clones reflect an unresolved V gene, and the others are unexplained. That table is the source of V, J and clone size, and D and trimming were worked out from the DNA. This sample has almost 750,000 clones in its table, and around 70% of those were observed once. The ten largest clonotypes hold around 1.7% of the sample.

Results and caveats for the whole study, not just this receptor: Rarefaction of sorted-subset datasets indicated incomplete sequencing despite the large sequencing depth. Because the study included a small number of donors, the genetic and exposure-history diversity represented was limited. Higher generation probabilities were observed for clonotypes shared by all four sorted-subset donors than for non-shared clonotypes. Roughly 5% of naive CD4, around 4% of naive CD8, roughly 2.4% of memory CD4, and about 0.4% of memory CD8 clonotypes were shared across a few donors. Estimated clonotype richness was generally larger for naive than for memory subsets. Sampling was limited to blood, and TCR repertoires in tissue likely differ from TCR repertoires in blood. Based on pairwise subsampling, the degree of clonotype sharing among donors was expected to be affected by sequencing depth.

Material for sequencing was memory CD4+ T cells sorted from blood. The cell subset or site label for this specimen denotes: CD45RA-negative fraction. This chain is built from TRBV5-1 and TRBJ2-1; the D gene is possibly TRBD2, with 6 bases matching. This TCR derives from a young woman in good health. The CDR3 corresponds to CASSELAGTHNEQFF. At the DNA level, the sequence is TGCGCCAGCAGCGAACTAGCAGGCACACACAATGAGCAGTTCTTC.